The entry that follows covers one T cell receptor beta chain sequence. Its antigen remains unidentified. An end of the junction differs from the germline gene, which may be a read error. Reverse transcription of roughly 0.45 to 1 ug RNA used random hexamers. Amplification of TCR beta CDR3 was carried out by immunoSEQ multiplex PCR, which covered 54 Vbeta and 13 Jbeta segments. TCRdb fed the immunoSEQ multiplex PCR reads into MiXCR, producing one record per CDR3 protein. The sample contains 170,000 or so distinct CDR3 sequences, about 93% of which appear only once. These data come from a study of CD8 T cells in Susac syndrome. Study-level results: The study recognized that the number of individuals in its TCR sequencing and HLA analysis was relatively small.

Treatment-naive patients with stable or active relapsing-remitting disease served as multiple sclerosis controls. Negative isolation yielded the CD8+ and CD4+ T cells, while FACS enriched the TEMRA cells. The clonotype originates from a human donor with multiple sclerosis. Sample: CD4+ T cells from PBMCs.

The CDR3 DNA reads TGCGCCAGCAGCCAAAGCTCCACTAGCGGGAGGGCCCAAGGGACCCAGTACTTC. Amino acid sequence: CASSQSSTSGRAQGTQYF. The rearrangement uses TRBV4-3 and TRBJ2-5, with 13 bases matching TRBD2. This CDR3 is 18 amino acids long. In germline, CDR1 is LGHNA, CDR2 YSLEER.